This TCR beta chain was found in a study of read filtering for tumor transcriptome and immune sequencing. The CDR3 contains 15 residues. The V gene lost 3 bases and the J gene lost 1 base, with 12 bases spanning the gap. Germline V lookup: CDR1 SEHNR, CDR2 FQNEAQ (reference sequence). The library was built from roughly 400 ng RNA with molecular barcoded adaptors for alpha/delta and beta/gamma chains. From the reads, TCRdb called clonotypes with MiXCR, one entry per CDR3 protein. The data contain tens of thousands of distinct CDR3 sequences, 20% to 25% of them singletons. The sequenced material came from a population of CD138-negative cells sorted from bone marrow. The receptor was isolated from a donor aged 40 or older with multiple myeloma. This chain links TRBV7-9 with TRBJ1-1; weak D call: TRBD1 (5 bases). For the CDR3, the DNA is TGTGCCAGCAGCTTGGTGGGAGGGGAGAACACTGAAGCTTTCTTT. Encoded protein: CASSLVGGENTEAFF.